This TCR beta chain derives from a study of CD8 T cells in Susac syndrome. An input of roughly 0.5 to 1 ug of RNA was subjected to reverse transcription using random hexamers. Via MiXCR, TCRdb re-called the immunoSEQ multiplex PCR reads, giving one row per CDR3 protein. There are tens of thousands of distinct CDR3 sequences in the sample; roughly 94% occur only once, and about 0.5% lies in the top ten. Study findings and constraints: Clonal CD8+ expansion in Susac was highest in TEMRA cells and active patients.

Turning to this clonotype: The antigen is unknown.

V shed 5 bases and J 1 base; nucleotides not matched to a gene: 6. CDR3 size: 15 residues. Sequences were obtained from CD8+ T cells from PBMCs. This receptor was taken from a human donor with Susac syndrome. J is TRBJ2-3 and V is TRBV12-3 or TRBV12-4; the match to TRBD1 covers 7 bases. CDR3 residues: CASSNRQGGTDTQYF. For the CDR3, the DNA is TGTGCCAGCAGTAATAGGCAGGGGGGCACAGATACGCAGTATTTT.